This T cell receptor (beta chain) is drawn from a study of blood T cell repertoires in COVID-19. As for the study in general: The United States, Italy and Spain provided the acute and convalescent COVID-19 samples. T cells, B-cell-depleted T cells, or PBMCs provided the cDNA or gDNA that served as material.

As processed by the authors: Amplification from reference gene primers served as the basis for estimated nucleated cell counts. Repertoires were generated with immunoSEQ multiplex PCR, while TCRdb's copy carries only in-frame clones and drops some. The V and J calls and the clone size are those of that table, but D and trimming were determined from the DNA. The table lists about 240,000 clones, under 85% of them singletons. The germline V and J ends were trimmed by 6 bases and 1 base, with 9 bases remaining between them. There are 13 residues in the CDR3. Germline V CDR1 and CDR2: WSHSY, SAAADI. Sequenced material: peripheral blood. The origin of this receptor is a man aged 30-40 years who had recovered from COVID-19. This chain links TRBV10-2 with TRBJ1-1; no reliable D call. CDR3 in DNA: TGCGCCAGCAGCCCACAGAGGAACACTGAAGCTTTCTTT. Translating it yields CASSPQRNTEAFF.